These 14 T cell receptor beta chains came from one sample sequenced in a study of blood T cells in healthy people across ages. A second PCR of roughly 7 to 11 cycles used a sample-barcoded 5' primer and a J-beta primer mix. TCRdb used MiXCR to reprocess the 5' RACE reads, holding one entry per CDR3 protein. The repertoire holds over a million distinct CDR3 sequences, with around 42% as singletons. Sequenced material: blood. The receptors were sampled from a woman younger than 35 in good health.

The CDR3 DNA reads TGTGCCAGCAGCTTAGCACTAGCGGGGGGAACCGTGGCAGATACGCAGTATTTT. Encoded protein: CASSLALAGGTVADTQYF. V usage is TRBV11-2 and J usage is TRBJ2-3, with 12 bases matching TRBD2. Germline V gives CDR1 SGHAT, CDR2 FQNNGV. V was clipped by 1 base and J by 4 bases; unmatched bases: 9. This CDR3 has 18 amino acids.

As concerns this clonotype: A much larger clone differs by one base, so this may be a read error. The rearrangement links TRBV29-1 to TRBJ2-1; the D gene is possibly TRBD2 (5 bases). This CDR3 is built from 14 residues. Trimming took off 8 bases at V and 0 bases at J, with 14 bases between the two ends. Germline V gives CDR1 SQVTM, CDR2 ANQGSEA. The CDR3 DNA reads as TGCAGCTTAAAGACTAACGGCTCCTACAATGAGCAGTTCTTC. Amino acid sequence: CSLKTNGSYNEQFF.

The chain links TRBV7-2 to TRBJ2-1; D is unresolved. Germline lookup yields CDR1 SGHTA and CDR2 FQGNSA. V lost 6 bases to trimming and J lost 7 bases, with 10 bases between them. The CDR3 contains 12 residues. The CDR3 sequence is CASRSSWNEQFF. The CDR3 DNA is TGTGCCAGCAGATCATCTTGGAATGAGCAGTTCTTC.

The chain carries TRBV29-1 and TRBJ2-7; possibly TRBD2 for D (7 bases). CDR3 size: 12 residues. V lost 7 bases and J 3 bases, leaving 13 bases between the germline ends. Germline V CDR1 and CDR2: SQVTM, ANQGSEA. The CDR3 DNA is TGCAGCGCCCAGAGGGGGGGCTACGAGCAGTACTTC. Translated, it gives CSAQRGGYEQYF.

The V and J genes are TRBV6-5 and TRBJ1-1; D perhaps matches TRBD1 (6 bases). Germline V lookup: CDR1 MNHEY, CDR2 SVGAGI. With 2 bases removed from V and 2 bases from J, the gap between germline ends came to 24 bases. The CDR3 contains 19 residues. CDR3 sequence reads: CASSYTQTGRASTNTEAFF. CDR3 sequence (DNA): TGTGCCAGCAGTTACACCCAGACAGGCCGGGCTTCGACTAACACTGAAGCTTTCTTT.

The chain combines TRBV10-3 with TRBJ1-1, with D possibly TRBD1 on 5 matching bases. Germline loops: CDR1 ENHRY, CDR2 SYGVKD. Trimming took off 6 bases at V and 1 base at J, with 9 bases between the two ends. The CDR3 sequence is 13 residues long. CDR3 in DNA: TGTGCCATCAGGAAACAGGAGAACACTGAAGCTTTCTTT. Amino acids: CAIRKQENTEAFF.

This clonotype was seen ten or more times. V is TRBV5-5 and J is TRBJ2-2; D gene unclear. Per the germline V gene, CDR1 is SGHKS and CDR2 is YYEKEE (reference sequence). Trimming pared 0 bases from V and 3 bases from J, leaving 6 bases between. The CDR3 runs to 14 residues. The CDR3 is CASSLDPHTGELFF. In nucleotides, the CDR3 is TGTGCCAGCAGCTTGGACCCCCACACCGGGGAGCTGTTTTTT.

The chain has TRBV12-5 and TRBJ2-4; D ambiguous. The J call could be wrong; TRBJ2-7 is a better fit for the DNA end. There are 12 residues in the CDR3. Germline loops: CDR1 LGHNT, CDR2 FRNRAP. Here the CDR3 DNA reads TGTGCTAGTGGCCCCCGGGTCGACGAGCAGTACTTC. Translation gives CASGPRVDEQYF.

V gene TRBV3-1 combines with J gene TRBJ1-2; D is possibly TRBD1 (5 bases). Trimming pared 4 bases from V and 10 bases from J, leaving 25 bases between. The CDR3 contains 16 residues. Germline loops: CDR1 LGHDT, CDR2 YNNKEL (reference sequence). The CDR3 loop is CASSRPERGTISVYTF. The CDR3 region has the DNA TGTGCCAGCAGCCGACCCGAGAGAGGGACGATATCTGTCTACACCTTC.

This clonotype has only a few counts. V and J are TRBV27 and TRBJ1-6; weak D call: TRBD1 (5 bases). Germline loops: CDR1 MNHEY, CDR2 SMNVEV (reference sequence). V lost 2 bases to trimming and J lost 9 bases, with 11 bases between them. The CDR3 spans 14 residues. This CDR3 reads CASSLGGGPSPLHF. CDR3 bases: TGTGCCAGCAGTTTAGGGGGGGGTCCTTCACCCCTCCACTTT.

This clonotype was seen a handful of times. CDR3 sequence reads: CSASQQGQGNQPQHF. The CDR3 region has the DNA TGCAGTGCTAGCCAACAGGGACAGGGGAATCAGCCCCAGCATTTT. This chain connects TRBV20-1 to TRBJ1-5, with 10 bases identical to TRBD1. From germline, CDR1 is DFQATT and CDR2 SNEGSKA (reference sequence). The CDR3 covers 15 residues. With 3 bases clipped from V and 4 bases from J, the junction kept 6 bases outside the gene matches.

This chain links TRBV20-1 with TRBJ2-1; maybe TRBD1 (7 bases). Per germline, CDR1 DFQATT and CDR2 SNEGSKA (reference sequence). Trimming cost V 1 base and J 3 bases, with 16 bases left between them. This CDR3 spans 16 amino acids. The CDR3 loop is CSARGLTGDFYNEQFF. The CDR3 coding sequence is TGCAGTGCTAGAGGTCTAACAGGGGACTTCTACAATGAGCAGTTCTTC.

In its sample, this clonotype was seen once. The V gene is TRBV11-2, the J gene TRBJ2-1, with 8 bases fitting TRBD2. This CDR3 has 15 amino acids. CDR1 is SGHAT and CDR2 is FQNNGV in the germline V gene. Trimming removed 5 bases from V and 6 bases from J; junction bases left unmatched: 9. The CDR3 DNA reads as TGTGCCAGCAGCCTCGGACTAGCCTCGTCCAATGAGCAGTTCTTC. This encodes CASSLGLASSNEQFF.

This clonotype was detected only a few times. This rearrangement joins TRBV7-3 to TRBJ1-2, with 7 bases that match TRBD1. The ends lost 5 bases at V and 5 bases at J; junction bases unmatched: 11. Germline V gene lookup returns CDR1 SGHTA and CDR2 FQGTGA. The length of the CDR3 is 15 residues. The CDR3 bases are TGTGCCAGCAGCCTTGGACCGGGACAGAGATATGGCTACACCTTC. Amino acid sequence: CASSLGPGQRYGYTF.